The present TCR beta chain was sequenced within a study of blood T cell repertoires in COVID-19. Original processing notes: Reference gene primer amplification yielded estimated nucleated cell counts. The data were produced by immunoSEQ multiplex PCR, yet TCRdb's version contains in-frame clones alone and is incomplete. D and trimming come from the DNA, and the V and J calls and clone size come from that table. This sample yields approximately 190,000 clones, of which 80% to 95% are seen a single time; around 0.53% belongs to the top ten. This clone appeared a single time. This clonotype originated in a man in his fifties with acute or convalescent COVID-19. The sequenced sample consisted of peripheral blood.

CDR3 sequence reads: CASSFIDRGPGNTIYF. CDR3 sequence (DNA): TGTGCCAGCAGCTTCATCGACAGGGGGCCTGGAAACACCATATATTTT. The V call is TRBV13, the J call TRBJ1-3; 10 bases are shared with TRBD1. The CDR3 is 16 amino acids. Germline loops: CDR1 PRHDT, CDR2 FYEKMQ (reference sequence). V trimming: 3 bases; J trimming: 2 bases; junction bases outside the gene matches: 4.